A selection of T cell receptor beta chains follows, all from one sample in a study of cytomegalovirus exposure and HLA in healthy donors. Using immunoSEQ multiplex PCR, the repertoire was profiled, and TCRdb retains in-frame clones only, with some absent. The sample includes under 200,000 clones, roughly 76% of them seen just once. Input material: PBMCs. Every receptor here comes from a human donor in good health. Both conserved end residues are part of each CDR3.

v_call	cdr3_aa
TRBV7-8	CASSLDFSGGPEAFF
TRBV4-2	CASSQDQRGTDTQYF
TRBV5-1	CASSPGLAGGPDEQFF
TRBV19	CASSPEGQGGTGELFF
TRBV15	CATSRDPSPAYEQYF
TRBV5-1	CASSLGQGYDTQYF
TRBV29-1	CSGESSGVTDTQYF
TRBV5-1	CASSRSGSNTGELFF
TRBV6-5	CASSHRQVQEAQYF
TRBV18	CASSQDREVSNQPQHF
TRBV7-2	CASSLALGGGQPQHF
TRBV5-4	CASSSRDFQYF
TRBV7-7	CASSLVFDNDEQFF
TRBV19	CASSRGDYSNQPQHF
TRBV25-1	CASSAPGQGAGEQYF
TRBV5-1	CASSRGSTNEKLFF
TRBV19	CAMHGGSEKLFF
TRBV7-9	CASSLDTGYEQYF
TRBV11-1	CASSRTGFETDTQYF
TRBV27	CASSGQGLSGYTF
TRBV15	CAASPGQGTSYEQYF
TRBV5-1	CASSLAGGGTDTQYF
TRBV2	CASRGLAGGQETQYF
TRBV9	CASSVDSLYQETQYF
TRBV19	CASSTQVNTEAFF
TRBV6-5	CASSYSFAIPIYGYTF